A selection of T cell receptor beta chains follows, all from one sample in a study of cytomegalovirus exposure and HLA in healthy donors. Method: immunoSEQ multiplex PCR; TCRdb's copy keeps in-frame clones and lacks some. The data contain around 94,000 clones, approximately 76% of them seen just once; the ten biggest clones take up around 20%. Input material: PBMCs. These receptors originate from a woman between 55 and 75 years old in good health and CMV-seropositive. CDR3s include the opening cysteine and the closing phenylalanine or tryptophan. A D gene is named only where the DNA matches it firmly. Size tells how often a clone was seen (once, few, many) or the class of an expanded clone, and some rows leave it out.

TRBV4-1	-	TRBJ2-1	once	CASSQASTKGSNEQFF	TGCGCCAGCAGCCAAGCATCCACCAAAGGGAGCAATGAGCAGTTCTTC
TRBV13	TRBD2	TRBJ2-1	-	CASSLTTSGRGYNEQFF	TGTGCCAGCAGCTTGACGACTAGCGGGAGAGGTTACAATGAGCAGTTCTTC
TRBV7-3	-	TRBJ1-4	-	CASTIWGSNEKLFF	TGTGCCAGCACCATTTGGGGCAGTAATGAAAAACTGTTTTTT
TRBV4-1	-	TRBJ2-1	once	CASGQDSGEYYNEQFF	TGCGCCAGCGGCCAAGATTCGGGGGAGTATTACAATGAGCAGTTCTTC
TRBV6-6	-	TRBJ1-1	-	CASSSVPNTEAFF	TGTGCCAGCAGCTCGGTCCCTAACACTGAAGCTTTCTTT
TRBV5-1	-	TRBJ1-1	few	CASSLGRPGEAFF	TGCGCCAGCAGCTTAGGAAGGCCAGGTGAAGCTTTCTTT
TRBV19	-	TRBJ2-2	once	CASLWRGYTGELFF	TGTGCCAGTTTATGGCGGGGATACACCGGGGAGCTGTTTTTT
TRBV9	-	TRBJ1-3	-	CASSLTGSGNTIYF	TGTGCCAGCAGCCTGACAGGCTCTGGAAACACCATATATTTT
TRBV5-4	TRBD2	TRBJ2-1	few	CASSLGGRANEQFF	TGTGCCAGCAGCTTGGGCGGGAGGGCCAATGAGCAGTTCTTC
TRBV13	-	TRBJ2-6	-	CASSPGSGWRANVLTF	TGTGCCAGCAGCCCGGGGTCGGGGTGGAGGGCCAACGTCCTGACTTTC
TRBV28	-	TRBJ1-1	-	CASRSLNTEAFF	TGTGCCAGCAGGTCGTTGAACACTGAAGCTTTCTTT
TRBV5-7	-	TRBJ2-1	-	CASSLVGGTYNEQFF	TGTGCCAGCAGCTTGGTTGGCGGGACCTACAATGAGCAGTTCTTC
TRBV5-4	-	TRBJ2-1	-	CASSYPPRRTNYNEQFF	TGTGCCAGCAGCTACCCCCCGCGCAGGACTAACTACAATGAGCAGTTCTTC
TRBV28	TRBD1	TRBJ2-7	-	CASSLPGGHEQYF	TGTGCCAGCAGTTTGCCAGGGGGCCACGAGCAGTACTTC
TRBV18	TRBD1	TRBJ1-1	-	CASSPSGGTEAFF	TGTGCCAGCTCACCGTCAGGGGGCACTGAAGCTTTCTTT
TRBV15	-	TRBJ1-1	-	CATSSERTEAFF	TGTGCCACCAGCAGTGAGCGCACTGAAGCTTTCTTT
TRBV29-1	TRBD1	TRBJ1-1	few	CSVSPGQGAEAFF	TGCAGCGTTTCTCCGGGACAGGGTGCTGAAGCTTTCTTT
TRBV11-2	-	TRBJ2-1	-	CASSRGQSSYNEQFF	TGTGCCAGCAGCAGAGGACAGTCCTCCTACAATGAGCAGTTCTTC
TRBV27	TRBD1	TRBJ2-3	once	CASRTGLRADTQYF	TGTGCCAGCCGGACAGGGTTGAGGGCAGATACGCAGTATTTT
TRBV6-1	TRBD1	TRBJ1-3	-	CASSDRGPGNTIYF	TGTGCCAGCAGTGACAGGGGGCCTGGAAACACCATATATTTT
TRBV28	-	TRBJ2-1	few	CASSPGGGSGQDEQFF	TGTGCCAGCAGTCCTGGGGGCGGCTCCGGACAAGATGAGCAGTTCTTC
TRBV19	-	TRBJ1-3	few	CASRTLGSGNTIYF	TGTGCCAGTAGAACTTTGGGGAGTGGAAACACCATATATTTT
TRBV11-1	-	TRBJ2-2	-	CASSINQVGELFF	TGTGCCAGCAGCATAAACCAGGTCGGGGAGCTGTTTTTT
TRBV10-1	TRBD2	TRBJ2-7	-	CASSDRTSDEQYF	TGCGCCAGCAGCGACCGGACTAGCGACGAGCAGTACTTC
TRBV5-5	TRBD2	TRBJ2-7	-	CASSLGAGGEQYF	TGTGCCAGCAGCTTGGGTGCGGGAGGCGAGCAGTACTTC
TRBV19	TRBD1	TRBJ1-1	-	CASSPLVGTGGVYPEAFF	TGTGCCAGTAGTCCCCTAGTAGGGACAGGGGGTGTATACCCTGAAGCTTTCTTT
TRBV7-3	TRBD2	TRBJ2-3	-	CASSLQLAASTDTQYF	TGTGCCAGCAGCTTACAACTAGCGGCTAGCACAGATACGCAGTATTTT
TRBV5-4	TRBD1	TRBJ1-2	-	CASSPDRTNYGYTF	TGTGCCAGCAGTCCGGACAGGACTAACTATGGCTACACCTTC
TRBV4-1	TRBD1	TRBJ2-2	-	CASSQARDSPTGELFF	TGCGCCAGCAGCCAAGCCCGGGACAGCCCTACCGGGGAGCTGTTTTTT
TRBV7-2	TRBD2	TRBJ2-7	-	CASSRRSGLATNEQYF	TGTGCCAGCAGCAGACGGTCGGGACTAGCGACGAACGAGCAGTACTTC
TRBV30	-	TRBJ1-1	-	CAWTGRKKGTPLNTEAFF	TGTGCCTGGACTGGTAGAAAGAAGGGGACACCTCTAAACACTGAAGCTTTCTTT
TRBV25-1	-	TRBJ1-6	-	CASSETGYLSNSPLHF	TGTGCCAGCAGTGAAACAGGGTATCTTTCAAATTCACCCCTCCACTTT
TRBV7-9	TRBD1	TRBJ2-1	-	CASSSGLKQGAFF	TGTGCCAGCAGCTCCGGGCTGAAACAGGGGGCGTTCTTC
TRBV19	-	TRBJ1-1	once	CASSIVGSTEAFF	TGTGCCAGTAGTATAGTTGGGAGCACTGAAGCTTTCTTT
TRBV11-3	-	TRBJ2-1	-	CASSTGSGGSYNEQFF	TGTGCCAGCAGTACGGGCAGCGGAGGCTCCTACAATGAGCAGTTCTTC
TRBV5-1	-	TRBJ2-3	-	CASSDTGYTTDTQYF	TGCGCCAGCAGCGACACGGGGTATACCACAGATACGCAGTATTTT
TRBV2	-	TRBJ1-1	-	CASLSGTRNTEAFF	TGTGCCAGCCTATCCGGGACACGGAACACTGAAGCTTTCTTT
TRBV6-6	-	TRBJ1-1	-	CAIKRHNGGNTEAFF	TGTGCCATCAAAAGACATAACGGGGGGAACACTGAAGCCTTCTTT